These 30 T cell receptor beta chains were sequenced from one sample in a study of blood T cells in healthy people across ages. Primers used in a second PCR of about 6 to 12 cycles were a sample-barcoded 5' primer and a J-beta primer mix. TCRdb passed the 5' RACE reads through MiXCR, listing each CDR3 protein once. Here the sample spans roughly 790,000 distinct CDR3 sequences, roughly 43% being singletons. Specimen: blood. The receptors originated from a woman aged 60-75 years in good health.

CDR3 sequence (DNA): TGTGCCAGCAGCAAGCCGACAGGGGGACCGAACAAAGAGACCCAGTACTTC. Translating it yields CASSKPTGGPNKETQYF. This sequence joins TRBV21-1 and TRBJ2-7; the DNA was not used to check the table's D call, TRBD1. The J call may not be correct, given that the DNA end is closer to TRBJ2-5. TRBV21-1 is marked as a pseudogene. This CDR3 has 17 amino acids.

This clonotype was found a few times. In nucleotides, the CDR3 is TGCAGCGTGTCCCCAGCGGACAGGGTAATTCATGGCTACACCTTC. Translating gives CSVSPADRVIHGYTF. This sequence joins TRBV29-1 and TRBJ1-2; 8 bases agree with TRBD1. Germline CDR1 is SQVTM and CDR2 is ANQGSEA. The V segment lost 6 bases and the J segment 6 bases; nucleotides outside the gene matches: 15. CDR3 length: 15 amino acids.

The table lists this clonotype with a count of one. CDR3 sequence (DNA): TGTGCCAGCCGGGGGGACACCGGGGAGCTGTTTTTT. Protein sequence: CASRGDTGELFF. V is TRBV6-2 or TRBV6-3 and J is TRBJ2-2; TRBD2 matches at 7 bases. Unmatched junction bases numbered 0, after V lost 8 bases and J lost 3 bases. Germline V gene lookup returns CDR1 MNHEY and CDR2 SVGEGT. The length of the CDR3 is 12 residues.

This clonotype occurred a few times. This chain links TRBV6-5 with TRBJ2-4; perhaps TRBD2 as D (7 bases). The CDR3 is 14 amino acids. Germline-derived CDR1 and CDR2 are MNHEY and SVGAGI. The V end lost 6 bases, the J end lost 6 bases, and 15 bases lay between the germline ends. The CDR3 spells CASSPGGPGNIQYF. CDR3 coding DNA: TGTGCCAGCAGCCCGGGGGGCCCCGGAAACATTCAGTACTTC.

Concerning this clonotype: Sequence at one end of the junction differs from germline and may be a read error. The chain links TRBV29-1 to TRBJ2-4, with D possibly matching TRBD2 (5 bases). CDR3 length: 13 amino acids. CDR1 is SQVTM and CDR2 is ANQGSEA in the germline V gene. In DNA form, the CDR3 reads TGCAGCGTTGAAGGGTCCCAGCGGCACATTCGGTACTTC. Translating it yields CSVEGSQRHIRYF. Complete variable domain (other parts from reference TRBV29-1 and TRBJ2-4): SAVISQKPSRDICQRGTSLTIQCQVDSQVTMMFWYRQQPGQSLTLIATANQGSEATYESGFVIDKFPISRPNLTFSTLTVSNMSPEDSSIYLCSVEGSQRHIRYFGAGTRLSVL.

V is TRBV25-1 and J is TRBJ2-3; 8 nucleotides line up with TRBD2. This CDR3 contains 17 residues. Trimming cost V 1 base and J 1 base; bases outside gene matches: 7. CDR1 is MGHDK, CDR2 SYGVNS, per germline. The chain's CDR3 is CASSESQRESRTDTQYF. The DNA of the CDR3 is TGTGCCAGCAGTGAATCCCAGCGGGAGTCCCGCACAGATACGCAGTATTTT.

This chain links TRBV7-3 with TRBJ2-2; D uncertain. From germline, CDR1 is SGHTA and CDR2 FQGTGA. Trimming cost V 2 bases and J 7 bases, with 11 bases left between them. The CDR3 spans 14 residues. The CDR3 DNA is TGTGCCAGCAGCTTAGACGGCGCAATCGGGGAGCTGTTTTTT. Its translation: CASSLDGAIGELFF.

This clonotype was recorded many times. This chain links TRBV9 with TRBJ2-5; D possibly corresponds to TRBD2 (5 bases). The V gene's germline CDR1 is SGDLS and CDR2 YYNGEE. This CDR3 region has 15 residues. V was cut by 0 bases and J by 4 bases, with 13 bases left in between. CDR3 DNA: TGTGCCAGCAGCGTAGCCTCGGGATTTCCAGAGACCCAGTACTTC. This translates into CASSVASGFPETQYF.

Only one count was recorded for this clonotype. V gene TRBV20-1 combines with J gene TRBJ1-4; D remains ambiguous. CDR1 is DFQATT and CDR2 is SNEGSKA in the germline V gene (reference sequence). This CDR3 region has 11 residues. In nucleotides, the CDR3 is TGCAGCCAGTGGGCTAATGAAAAACTGTTTTTT. Translated, it gives CSQWANEKLFF.

The chain combines TRBV6-1 with TRBJ2-3; 7 nucleotides line up with TRBD2. V lost 2 bases and J lost 2; bases outside the gene matches: 4. This CDR3 is built from 15 residues. Looked up from germline, CDR1 is MNHNS and CDR2 is SASEGT. In DNA form, the CDR3 reads TGTGCCAGCAGTGAATCCCGGGAGGCCACAGATACGCAGTATTTT. Its translation is CASSESREATDTQYF.

This clonotype showed up many times. This chain links TRBV7-2 with TRBJ2-5; D ambiguous. V was trimmed by 0 bases and J by 10 bases, leaving 12 bases between them. The CDR3 is made up of 13 amino acids. Germline lookup yields CDR1 SGHTA and CDR2 FQGNSA. CDR3 in DNA: TGTGCCAGCAGCTTAGCGCTTTTAGTTGGCCAGTACTTC. Translated, it gives CASSLALLVGQYF.

This clonotype was seen only a few times. This chain uses TRBV13 with TRBJ2-1; D unclear. Trimming stripped 5 bases from V and 5 bases from J, with 16 bases between. The germline CDR1 and CDR2 sequences are PRHDT and FYEKMQ (reference sequence). The CDR3 has 15 amino acids. The CDR3 spells CASSQVLYKDNEQFF. The CDR3 DNA sequence: TGTGCCAGCAGCCAAGTACTTTACAAGGACAATGAGCAGTTCTTC.

This clonotype came up once. The chain links TRBV20-1 to TRBJ2-1; D ambiguous. Germline CDR1 DFQATT, CDR2 SNEGSKA (reference sequence). This CDR3 region has 14 residues. In DNA, the CDR3 is TGCAGCCACGGGCGGTACGACTCCTACAATGAGCAGTTCTTC. This sequence encodes CSHGRYDSYNEQFF.

This CDR3 is CSAPPGGSSYNEQFF. The CDR3 DNA reads as TGCAGTGCCCCACCGGGCGGGAGCTCCTACAATGAGCAGTTCTTC. The chain is built from TRBV20-1 and TRBJ2-1; 7 bases map to TRBD2. Trimming took 6 bases from V and 0 from J; bases not matched to a gene: 8. This CDR3 has 15 amino acids. Germline V gene data show CDR1 as DFQATT and CDR2 as SNEGSKA (reference sequence).

This clonotype was counted only a few times. This chain joins TRBV6-1 and TRBJ2-3, with 12 bases lining up with TRBD2. The V and J ends lost 5 bases and 8 bases, in that order; junction bases with no gene match: 14. Germline values: CDR1 MNHNS, CDR2 SASEGT. The CDR3 sequence is 17 residues long. CDR3 sequence: CASSPGSSGRAAGTQYF. The CDR3 DNA follows: TGTGCCAGCAGTCCCGGTTCTAGCGGGAGGGCGGCAGGTACGCAGTATTTT.

The rearrangement uses TRBV7-2 and TRBJ2-1, with D uncertain. The J call is doubtful: the DNA matches TRBJ2-7 better. CDR1 is SGHTA and CDR2 is FQGNSA in the germline V gene. This CDR3 is built from 15 residues. The CDR3: CASSLAGIRNNEQYF. The CDR3 bases are TGTGCCAGCAGCTTAGCGGGGATTAGGAACAATGAGCAGTACTTC.

This chain links TRBV20-1 with TRBJ1-5; D is ambiguous. With 5 bases removed from V and 2 bases from J, the gap between germline ends came to 13 bases. The CDR3 length is 14 residues. Per germline, CDR1 DFQATT and CDR2 SNEGSKA (reference sequence). Here the CDR3 DNA reads TGCAGTGCTGGGCCCGGACGCCGCAATCAGCCCCAGCATTTT. It encodes CSAGPGRRNQPQHF.

The chain links TRBV7-3 to TRBJ2-1; D might be TRBD1 (6 bases). The germline V and J ends were trimmed by 5 bases and 15 bases, with 20 bases remaining between them. This CDR3 contains 13 residues. Germline assignment: CDR1 SGHTA and CDR2 FQGTGA. This CDR3 reads CASSPRPRDTLFF. In DNA form, the CDR3 reads TGTGCCAGCAGCCCGCGACCCCGGGACACCCTGTTCTTC.

This rearrangement joins TRBV2 to TRBJ2-1, with no clear D. Deletions cut 6 bases from V and 3 bases from J, with 9 bases between. The CDR3 is 13 residues long. Per germline, CDR1 SNHLY and CDR2 FYNNEI. In nucleotides, the CDR3 is TGTGCCAGCAGGGTACCCAACTACAATGAGCAGTTCTTC. It translates to CASRVPNYNEQFF.

In its sample, this clonotype was seen a few times. V is TRBV7-2 and J is TRBJ2-1; 10 bases align to TRBD1. The V gene end was trimmed by 4 bases and the J gene end by 4 bases; junction bases not matched to a gene: 4. Germline assignment: CDR1 SGHTA and CDR2 FQGNSA. This CDR3 region has 15 residues. As DNA, the CDR3 is TGTGCCAGCAGCTCGGACAGGGGGAAATACAATGAGCAGTTCTTC. It yields the protein CASSSDRGKYNEQFF.

CDR3 nucleotides: TGTGCCAGCAGCCAAGCAGGGGTCGGAAACATTCAGTACTTC. This gives the protein CASSQAGVGNIQYF. The chain uses TRBV14 and TRBJ2-4, with D perhaps matching TRBD1 (6 bases). This CDR3 is 14 amino acids long. Trimming left V 1 base short and J 6 bases short, with 10 bases between. Germline V lookup: CDR1 SGHDN, CDR2 FVKESK.

This clonotype was found many times. The chain links TRBV20-1 to TRBJ2-3; 7 bases match TRBD1. CDR3 length: 12 residues. J was trimmed by 4 bases and V by 4 bases; bases with no gene match: 2. CDR1 and CDR2 (germline): DFQATT, SNEGSKA (reference sequence). The CDR3 is CSAKGAADTQYF. CDR3 nucleotides: TGCAGTGCTAAGGGGGCTGCAGATACGCAGTATTTT.

The genes are TRBV12-3 or TRBV12-4 and TRBJ1-2; the D gene is possibly TRBD1 (5 bases). V lost 2 bases and J lost 7, with 14 bases in between. The CDR3 loop spans 14 amino acids. The CDR3 DNA sequence: TGTGCCAGCAGTTTAAGGGACCTAGGACGTGGCTACACCTTC. Translated, it gives CASSLRDLGRGYTF.

This clonotype was seen only once. This clone may be a read error of a much larger clone one base away. CDR3 loop: CVSSYRAYEQYF. For the CDR3, the DNA is TGTGTCAGCAGTTACCGGGCGTACGAGCAGTACTTC. The chain couples TRBV6-2 or TRBV6-3 to TRBJ2-7; D remains unclear. The CDR3 is 12 amino acids. Germline CDR1 reads MNHEY; CDR2 reads SVGEGT.

The genes are TRBV24-1 and TRBJ2-1; D ambiguous. Trimming stripped 7 bases from V and 9 bases from J, with 12 bases between. Per germline, CDR1 KGHDR and CDR2 SFDVKD. This CDR3 region has 12 residues. The CDR3 DNA is TGTGCCACCAGGTTTTCGGACGGTGAGCAGTTCTTC. Amino acid sequence: CATRFSDGEQFF.

This clonotype turned up a few times. This chain joins TRBV5-6 and TRBJ2-1, with D maybe TRBD1 (6 bases). The V gene's germline CDR1 is SGHDT and CDR2 YYEEEE. The CDR3 covers 11 residues. V was clipped by 4 bases and J by 9 bases, with 8 bases between them. Written as DNA, the CDR3 is TGTGCCAGCAGCCACAGGGTTGAGCAGTTCTTC. Translated: CASSHRVEQFF. Full variable domain (missing parts from reference TRBV5-6 and TRBJ2-1): DAGVTQSPTHLIKTRGQQVTLRCSPKSGHDTVSWYQQALGQGPQFIFQYYEEEERQRGNFPDRFSGHQFPNYSSELNVNALLLGDSALYLCASSHRVEQFFGPGTRLTVL.

This clonotype appeared many times. The chain combines TRBV9 with TRBJ2-7; the match to TRBD2 covers 8 bases. The CDR3 is 13 amino acids. CDR1 SGDLS and CDR2 YYNGEE come from the germline V gene. V gave up 3 bases and J gave up 4 bases; unmatched junction bases: 3. The DNA for the CDR3 is TGTGCCAGCAGCGCCTCGGGGGGGTACGAGCAGTACTTC. This codes for CASSASGGYEQYF.

Regarding this clonotype: Sequence at one end of the junction differs from germline and may be a read error. The chain joins TRBV7-3 to TRBJ1-6, with D unresolved. Per germline, CDR1 SGHTA and CDR2 FQGTGA. The CDR3 has 14 residues. CDR3 bases: TGTGCCAGCAGCTTAAATCCAAGGGATTCACCCCCCCACTTT. Residues: CASSLNPRDSPPHF. The full variable domain, with the rest looked up from reference TRBV7-3 and TRBJ1-6, is GAGVSQTPSNKVTEKGKYVELRCDPISGHTALYWYRQSLGQGPEFLIYFQGTGAADDSGLPNDRFFAVRPEGSVSTLKIQRTERGDSAVYLCASSLNPRDSPPHFGNGTRLTVT.

The chain has TRBV28 and TRBJ1-2, with 8 bases lining up with TRBD1. Germline V gene sequence: CDR1 MDHEN, CDR2 SYDVKM. J gave up 2 bases and V 7 bases, and 6 bases lay outside the gene matches. The CDR3 is made up of 14 amino acids. CDR3 amino acids: CASKSWDRNYGYTF. The CDR3 DNA follows: TGTGCCAGCAAATCCTGGGACAGGAACTATGGCTACACCTTC.

This chain links TRBV28 with TRBJ2-7; 8 nucleotides match TRBD1. The V and J ends lost 6 bases and 7 bases, in that order; junction bases with no gene match: 14. This CDR3 region has 15 residues. CDR1 is MDHEN, CDR2 SYDVKM, per germline. In DNA form, the CDR3 reads TGTGCCAGCAGGACTTCGGGACAGGCTTCGGTTGAGCAGTACTTC. It translates to CASRTSGQASVEQYF.